This T cell receptor beta chain was found in a study of T-cell reconstitution after alpha-beta-depleted transplantation in children. Points from the study as a whole: Hyperexpanded clones declined; after one year, newly produced T cells mostly supplied diversity. After transplant, at about two months, alpha-beta T cells were reportedly derived from several hundred expanded graft clones.

Concerning this clonotype: Its specificity is unknown.

Construction of the TCRbeta library involved unique molecular identifiers. TCRdb processed the PCR reads anew with MiXCR; each CDR3 protein has one entry. The sample carries some 350,000 distinct CDR3 sequences, around 15% recorded once. The CDR3 consists of 16 residues. Germline CDR1 reads KGHSH; CDR2 reads LQKENI. V was clipped by 6 bases and J by 1 base, with 17 bases between them. Sequences were derived from PBMCs, mostly from graft donor cells, sampled 360 days after TCRalphabeta/CD19-depleted stem cell transplant. This TCR derives from a male patient between 2 and 15 years old who had a stem cell transplant for acute lymphoblastic leukemia, so the T cells may come from the graft donor. This chain links TRBV18 with TRBJ2-3, with D perhaps matching TRBD1 (6 bases). The chain's CDR3 is CASSVVTGTRTDTQYF. CDR3 DNA sequence: TGTGCCAGCTCCGTCGTCACAGGGACCCGCACAGATACGCAGTATTTT.